This T cell receptor (beta chain) originates from a study of early T cells in non-severe SARS-CoV-2 infection. This clonotype was seen ten or more times. TCRdb re-called the 5' RACE reads through MiXCR, storing one row per CDR3 protein. The sample gives around 57,000 distinct CDR3 sequences, around 10% of which show up once; around 9.6% is in the top ten. Trimming left V 2 bases short and J 7 bases short, with 18 bases between. CDR1 SEHNR and CDR2 FQNEAQ come from the germline V gene (reference sequence). CDR3 length: 16 amino acids. This sequence joins TRBV7-9 and TRBJ1-5; D is unclear. This clonotype originated in an adult who was a healthcare worker with PCR-confirmed SARS-CoV-2 infection or an uninfected control (not recorded which). Material: whole blood. CDR3 in DNA: TGTGCCAGCAGCTTATCGATTCGGGGTGGGTACCAGCCCCAGCATTTT. It specifies CASSLSIRGGYQPQHF.